This T cell receptor (beta chain) was identified during a study of TIL therapy for anti-PD-1-resistant metastatic lung cancer. Time point meaning: pre-treatment sample, taken before nivolumab and TIL therapy. Germline V lookup: CDR1 MDHEN, CDR2 SYDVKM. With 2 bases removed from V and 4 bases from J, the gap between germline ends came to 6 bases. The CDR3 runs 14 residues. Sequencing used immunoSEQ v3. Libraries were prepared by immunoSEQ multiplex PCR; TCRdb keeps only in-frame clonotypes and omits some of them. The profile covers 52,000 or so clones, with approximately 78% appearing a single time and less than 3.5% taken by the ten largest.

The TCR sequence derives from a person between 30 and 79 years old with non-small cell lung cancer. The V call is TRBV28, the J call TRBJ1-6; D gene unclear. Sample: blood, taken at baseline. Written as DNA, the CDR3 is TGTGCCAGCAGTTTAATAGGGTATAATTCACCCCTCCACTTT. Its translation is CASSLIGYNSPLHF.